This entry is about one TCR beta chain. With the read ending 3 residues before the CDR3 end, the germline J gene is used to fill in that end. Other DNA sequences from this sample encode an identical CDR3 as well. Only in-frame clones appear in the TCRdb table, and some are missing; sequencing was by immunoSEQ multiplex PCR. The sample holds more than 40,000 clones. The CDR3 totals 15 residues. Germline V gene lookup returns CDR1 DFQATT and CDR2 SNEGSKA (reference sequence). With 0 bases removed from V and 0 bases from J, the gap between germline ends came to 9 bases. These data belong to a study of T cells in women clearing cervical HPV infection.

The TCR comes from a woman aged 18-69 years with a cervical HPV16 infection that either progressed to CIN3+ or cleared (not recorded which). The sequenced sample consisted of blood buffy coat. The chain employs TRBV20-1 and TRBJ1-3; D is unclear. The covered CDR3 bases are TGCAGTGCTAGAGATCCACAGTCCTCTGGAAACACC. Encoded protein: CSARDPQSSGNT. The entire CDR3 protein is CSARDPQSSGNTIYF.